The T cell receptor beta chain under discussion was sequenced for a study of vaccination effects on CD4 cells after COVID-19. Culture lasted 10 days before CD4+ T cell isolation. Two doses of either BNT162b2 or mRNA-1273 were given to each participant. Sequenced by immunoSEQ multiplex PCR; TCRdb stores in-frame clones only, minus some. Of 35,000 to 55,000 clones in the sample, around 70% were seen once. About this clone itself: Its cognate antigen is unknown.

The origin of this receptor is a human donor who received a COVID-19 vaccine. Sample: CD4+ T cells from PBMCs cultured without peptide, taken after COVID-19 vaccination.

The CDR3 sequence is CASRAGLAGATDTQYF. CDR3 nucleotide sequence: TGCGCCAGCAGGGCCGGACTAGCGGGGGCCACAGATACGCAGTATTTT. This chain links TRBV10-1 with TRBJ2-3, with 13 bases fitting TRBD2. V was clipped by 6 bases and J by 2 bases; unmatched bases: 5. The germline V gene encodes CDR1 WNHNN and CDR2 SYGVQD (reference sequence). This CDR3 has 16 amino acids.